Following are 21 T cell receptor beta chains from one sample sequenced in a study of T cell responses to AZD1222 COVID-19 vaccine. Profiling relied on immunoSEQ multiplex PCR, and the TCRdb table lists in-frame clones only, not all of them. The sample yields some 110,000 clones, about nine tenths seen once. The specimen was peripheral blood, collected 28 days after the second AZD1222 dose. Receptor source: an adult who received the AZD1222 COVID-19 vaccine.

The rearrangement joins TRBV5-4 to TRBJ1-2; no clear D. Trimming shortened V by 2 bases and J by 1 base, and 12 bases separated the two germline ends. The CDR3 covers 15 residues. Germline lookup yields CDR1 SGHNT and CDR2 YYREEE (reference sequence). This chain's CDR3 is CASSLIGVGNYGYTF. The CDR3, as DNA: TGTGCCAGCAGCTTAATTGGCGTGGGTAACTATGGCTACACCTTC.

The gene calls are TRBV9 and TRBJ2-1; 8 bases are a match to TRBD2. The CDR3 loop spans 19 amino acids. Per the germline V gene, CDR1 is SGDLS and CDR2 is YYNGEE. Losses at the gene ends were 4 bases for V and 3 bases for J; bases not matched to a gene: 18. The CDR3 DNA follows: TGTGCCAGCAGCTCGCGTTCCATACCGGGACTAGAAGGCTACAATGAGCAGTTCTTC. It specifies CASSSRSIPGLEGYNEQFF.

This clone was observed a single time. The chain joins TRBV7-2 to TRBJ2-4; maybe TRBD2 (6 bases). Germline V lookup: CDR1 SGHTA, CDR2 FQGNSA. Trimming pared 1 base from V and 9 bases from J, leaving 10 bases between. The CDR3 has 13 amino acids. CDR3: CASSLGAGRIQYF. Written as DNA, the CDR3 is TGTGCCAGCAGCTTAGGGGCGGGGCGCATTCAGTACTTC.

The chain carries TRBV5-6 and TRBJ1-6; D gene unclear. Germline V gives CDR1 SGHDT, CDR2 YYEEEE. This CDR3 spans 13 amino acids. Between the trimmed V and J ends, which lost 4 bases and 8 bases, there was a span of 10 bases. The CDR3 nucleotides are TGTGCCAGCAGCCTAGCCCCCGATTCACCCCTCCACTTT. The encoded protein is CASSLAPDSPLHF.

J is TRBJ1-1 and V is TRBV7-9; D is undetermined. Trimming left V 7 bases short and J 1 base short, with 16 bases between. This CDR3 region has 15 residues. Per the germline V gene, CDR1 is SEHNR and CDR2 is FQNEAQ (reference sequence). The CDR3 DNA is TGTGCCAGCACCAAGGTCAGGTCGGAGAACACTGAAGCTTTCTTT. Translating gives CASTKVRSENTEAFF.

This rearrangement joins TRBV7-3 to TRBJ2-5; the D call may be TRBD1 or TRBD2 (6 bases each). CDR1 and CDR2 (germline): SGHTA, FQGTGA. Trimming took off 5 bases at V and 5 bases at J, with 24 bases between the two ends. This CDR3 region has 17 residues. The CDR3 nucleotides read TGTGCCAGCAGCGACACCCCGGGACCGGGGGCGGAGGAGACCCAGTACTTC. This sequence encodes CASSDTPGPGAEETQYF.

The chain carries TRBV10-3 and TRBJ1-6; D call uncertain. The CDR3 totals 16 residues. Trimming stripped 0 bases from V and 6 bases from J, with 12 bases between. Germline CDR1 reads ENHRY; CDR2 reads SYGVKD. CDR3 nucleotides: TGTGCCATCAGTGAGTCTGGGCCGAGCATTAATTCACCCCTCCACTTT. This encodes CAISESGPSINSPLHF.

J is TRBJ1-5 and V is TRBV7-2, with D uncertain. This CDR3 comprises 14 residues. CDR1 and CDR2 from the germline V gene are SGHTA and FQGNSA. V lost 1 base and J lost 4, with 8 bases in between. DNA for the CDR3: TGTGCCAGCAGCTTAGGCGGGTTTAATCAGCCCCAGCATTTT. Its protein product is CASSLGGFNQPQHF.

The V gene is TRBV9, the J gene TRBJ2-2; D unresolved. Trimming removed 3 bases at V and 2 bases at J, with 2 bases between. Germline CDR1 and CDR2: SGDLS and YYNGEE. CDR3 length: 12 residues. The CDR3 region is CASSDNTGELFF. Written as DNA, the CDR3 is TGTGCCAGCAGCGACAACACCGGGGAGCTGTTTTTT.

J is TRBJ1-5 and V is TRBV7-9, with D possibly being TRBD1 (6 bases). The CDR3 length is 14 residues. Germline V gene data show CDR1 as SEHNR and CDR2 as FQNEAQ (reference sequence). V was pared by 4 bases and J by 1 base, with 8 bases between. CDR3 sequence (DNA): TGTGCCAGCAGCTCACAGGGAAGCAATCAGCCCCAGCATTTT. Translating it yields CASSSQGSNQPQHF.

The rearrangement joins TRBV10-1 to TRBJ1-2; 7 bases are a match to TRBD1. The germline CDR1 and CDR2 sequences are WNHNN and SYGVQD (reference sequence). The trim removed 3 bases at V and 4 bases at J, leaving 8 bases unmatched. CDR3 length: 15 amino acids. CDR3 sequence: CASSDHRDSSYGYTF. The CDR3 nucleotides read TGCGCCAGCAGTGATCACCGGGACAGCTCCTATGGCTACACCTTC.

V usage is TRBV19 and J usage is TRBJ1-1; D is ambiguous. V was trimmed by 4 bases and J by 5 bases, leaving 14 bases between them. The germline gives CDR1 LNHDA, CDR2 SQIVND (reference sequence). This CDR3 region has 14 residues. The CDR3 DNA reads TGTGCCAGTAGTAAGGATCCGGAATCGACTGAAGCTTTCTTT. Translation: CASSKDPESTEAFF.

The genes are TRBV9 and TRBJ2-7; perhaps D is TRBD1 or TRBD2 (6 bases each). Germline V gene lookup returns CDR1 SGDLS and CDR2 YYNGEE. CDR3 length equals 15 residues. The V gene lost 0 bases and the J gene lost 3 bases, with 13 bases spanning the gap. CDR3 nucleotide sequence: TGTGCCAGCAGCGTAGGAGTGGGGGGACACTACGAGCAGTACTTC. As protein: CASSVGVGGHYEQYF.

V gene TRBV29-1 combines with J gene TRBJ1-1, with D possibly matching TRBD1 (6 bases). The V gene's germline CDR1 is SQVTM and CDR2 ANQGSEA. The CDR3 contains 13 residues. CDR3: CAGGGSSNTEAFF. For the CDR3, the DNA is TGCGCGGGCGGGGGCAGTTCGAACACTGAAGCTTTCTTT.

This clone occurred once. The chain couples TRBV7-6 to TRBJ1-6; a possible D gene is TRBD1 (5 bases). The V end was cut by 4 bases, the J end by 6 bases, with 16 bases between. The length of the CDR3 is 16 residues. Germline V gene lookup returns CDR1 SGHVS and CDR2 FNYEAQ. CDR3 in amino acids: CASSSEAGQPNSPLHF. CDR3 nucleotides: TGTGCCAGCAGCTCCGAGGCAGGGCAGCCTAATTCACCCCTCCACTTT.

This clone has only one observation. This chain joins TRBV9 and TRBJ2-7; D might be TRBD2 (7 bases). The V and J ends lost 7 bases and 6 bases respectively, with 20 bases between them. Germline V gene lookup returns CDR1 SGDLS and CDR2 YYNGEE. This CDR3 region has 14 residues. CDR3 bases: TGTGCCAGCGGAAGGGGGGAGGGGCCCCTCGAGCAGTACTTC. Translated, it gives CASGRGEGPLEQYF.

The V call is TRBV5-1, the J call TRBJ2-3; 9 bases are shared with TRBD2. Germline assignment: CDR1 SGHRS and CDR2 YFSETQ. With 0 bases clipped from V and 3 bases from J, the junction kept 8 bases outside the gene matches. CDR3 length: 17 residues. The CDR3 is CASSLALAGGYTDTQYF. The DNA of the CDR3 is TGCGCCAGCAGCTTGGCCCTTGCGGGGGGGTATACAGATACGCAGTATTTT.

The J gene is TRBJ2-3, the V gene TRBV5-1; 9 bases line up with TRBD1. J gave up 4 bases and V 2 bases, and 14 bases lay outside the gene matches. The V gene's germline CDR1 is SGHRS and CDR2 YFSETQ. This CDR3 contains 18 residues. Written as DNA, the CDR3 is TGCGCCAGCAGCTTTAGGTGGGGACAGGGCACAATTTCAGATACGCAGTATTTT. This translates into CASSFRWGQGTISDTQYF.

This sequence joins TRBV6-6 and TRBJ1-2; D call uncertain. This CDR3 is 12 amino acids long. The germline V gene has CDR1 MNHNY and CDR2 SVGAGI (reference sequence). V dropped 0 bases and J dropped 7 bases, with 6 bases sitting between them. The CDR3 nucleotides are TGTGCCAGCAGTTACTCCTACCCTGGCTACACCTTC. This translates into CASSYSYPGYTF.

The CDR3, as DNA: TGTGCCAGCATGGGACAGATGAACACTGAAGCTTTCTTT. Its protein product is CASMGQMNTEAFF. The rearrangement links TRBV6-5 to TRBJ1-1, with 7 bases aligning to TRBD1. The V gene's germline CDR1 is MNHEY and CDR2 SVGAGI. This CDR3 has 13 amino acids. The trim removed 7 bases at V and 0 bases at J, leaving 2 bases unmatched.

The chain recombines TRBV9 with TRBJ1-6; D unresolved. This CDR3 has 18 amino acids. Trimming cost V 3 bases and J 2 bases, with 18 bases left between them. The germline CDR1 and CDR2 sequences are SGDLS and YYNGEE. The CDR3 DNA is TGTGCCAGCAGCGAAAGATCGTTTTTTAGCCCCTATAATTCACCCCTCCACTTT. Protein product: CASSERSFFSPYNSPLHF.